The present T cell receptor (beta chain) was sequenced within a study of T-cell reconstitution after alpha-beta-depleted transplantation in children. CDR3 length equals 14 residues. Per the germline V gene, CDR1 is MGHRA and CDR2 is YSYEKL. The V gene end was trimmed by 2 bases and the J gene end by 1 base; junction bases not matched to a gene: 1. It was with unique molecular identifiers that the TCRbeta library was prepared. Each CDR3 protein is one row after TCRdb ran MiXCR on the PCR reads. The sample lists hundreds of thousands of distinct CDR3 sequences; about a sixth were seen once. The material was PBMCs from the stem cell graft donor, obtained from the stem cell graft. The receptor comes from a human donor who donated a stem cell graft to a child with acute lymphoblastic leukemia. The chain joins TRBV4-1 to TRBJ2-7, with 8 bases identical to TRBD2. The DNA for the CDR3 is TGCGCCAGCAGCCAACCGGGAGGGTCCTACGAGCAGTACTTC. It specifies CASSQPGGSYEQYF.